This T cell receptor (beta chain) was documented in a study of T-cell reconstitution after alpha-beta-depleted transplantation in children. Researchers prepared the TCRbeta library using unique molecular identifiers, the study reports. TCRdb re-called the PCR reads through MiXCR, storing one row per CDR3 protein. The table shows some 600,000 distinct CDR3 sequences, with under 15% occurring only once. CDR3 length: 15 residues. The V gene lost 4 bases and the J gene lost 7 bases, with 17 bases spanning the gap. General study results and limits: Surviving recipient cells, namely T cells and thymic progenitors, were the source of high day-60 TCRbeta diversity in some patients. Several hundred expanded graft clones reportedly supplied alpha-beta T cells about two months after transplant. Most T-cell counts and diversity one year after the transplant came from T cells that were newly produced.

In this sample, this clonotype turned up a few times. The antigen remains undetermined. J is TRBJ2-1 and V is TRBV12-3 or TRBV12-4; D remains unclear. The TCR was taken from a male patient between 5 and 17 years old who had a stem cell transplant for acute myeloid leukemia, so the T cells may come from the graft donor. This specimen was PBMCs, mostly from graft donor cells, taken 360 days after TCRalphabeta/CD19-depleted stem cell transplant. The CDR3: CASSSEGIDPNEQFF. The CDR3 region has the DNA TGTGCCAGCAGTTCCGAAGGGATCGATCCTAATGAGCAGTTCTTC.